This T cell receptor beta chain was observed in a study of T cells in Graves' hyperthyroidism and ophthalmopathy. Note on this clonotype: This may arise from a read error, as a much more abundant clone is one base away.

Newly diagnosed hyperthyroidism patients aged 18 to 65 years had disease lasting under 2 months. TCR beta CDR3 sequences were amplified from RNA transcripts. HTBI primers were employed in a first-round RT-PCR of the TCR CDR3. TCRdb ran MiXCR on the multiplex PCR reads and lists one entry per CDR3 protein. The table lists approximately 620,000 distinct CDR3 sequences, about 15% of them singletons. V dropped 4 bases and J dropped 7 bases, with 18 bases sitting between them. This CDR3 spans 15 amino acids. Germline lookup yields CDR1 LGHDT and CDR2 YNNKEL (reference sequence). The sequenced material came from blood. The receptor comes from a woman in her 30s with Graves' hyperthyroidism that later progressed to Graves' ophthalmopathy. The chain links TRBV3-1 to TRBJ2-3, with unresolved D. The CDR3 is CASSLSVLALHTQYF. The DNA of the CDR3 is TGTGCCAGCAGCCTTTCGGTTTTGGCCCTCCATACGCAGTATTTT.